Listed below are T cell receptor beta chains from one sample, sequenced in a study of OX40 agonist ivuxolimab in advanced cancers. The method was immunoSEQ multiplex PCR; TCRdb's version includes in-frame clones alone and lacks a portion of them. The profile shows fewer than 25,000 clones, approximately 84% of them singletons. The source was CD4+ or CD8+ T cells sorted from blood, collected in a trial of the OX40 agonist ivuxolimab. All receptors come from an adult with an advanced solid tumor such as melanoma, head and neck, liver or kidney cancer. CDR3s include the opening cysteine and the closing phenylalanine or tryptophan. D genes are given only for firm matches. The size of a clone is reported for some rows only, either as once, few or many, or as a class for expanded clones.

J gene,V gene,clone size,D gene,CDR3 DNA,CDR3 protein
TRBJ1-1,TRBV5-6,few,NA,TGTGCCAGCAGTGCTTATGGGGAGTGGAACACTGAAGCTTTCTTT,CASSAYGEWNTEAFF
TRBJ1-5,TRBV11-2,NA,TRBD1,TGTGCCAGCAGCCTGGGGACAGTCAATCAGCCCCAGCATTTT,CASSLGTVNQPQHF
TRBJ2-1,TRBV11-3,NA,TRBD2,TGTGCCAGCAGCTTAGAACGGGAGGGTTTTAATGAGCAGTTCTTC,CASSLEREGFNEQFF
TRBJ1-4,TRBV6-6,NA,NA,TGTGCCAGCAGTTACTCATGGGGAAATGAAAAACTGTTTTTT,CASSYSWGNEKLFF
TRBJ2-5,TRBV5-1,NA,TRBD2,TGCGCCAGCAGCTTCGGGGGTGCTAGCGGGAGGTCCCAAGAGACCCAGTACTTC,CASSFGGASGRSQETQYF
TRBJ2-3,TRBV5-4,once,TRBD1,TGTGCCAGCAGCCAGGACAGGGTGGGCACAGATACGCAGTATTTT,CASSQDRVGTDTQYF
TRBJ2-2,TRBV19,NA,TRBD1,TGTGCCAGTAGTCCCCGGACAGGGGCGGGCACCGGGGAGCTGTTTTTT,CASSPRTGAGTGELFF
TRBJ2-7,TRBV27,NA,TRBD2,TGTGCCAGCAGTCCTACTAGCGAGTTCGAGCAGTACTTC,CASSPTSEFEQYF
TRBJ1-2,TRBV7-9,NA,NA,TGTGCCAGCAGCCAGACAGGCCTTCAAACGTATGGCTACACCTTC,CASSQTGLQTYGYTF
TRBJ2-6,TRBV6-5,once,NA,TGTGCCAGCAGGAGGATGTCTGGGGCCAACGTCCTGACTTTC,CASRRMSGANVLTF
TRBJ1-2,TRBV6-5,medium-sized,NA,TGTGCCAGCAGTTTGGCCGTATCGAACTATGGCTACACCTTC,CASSLAVSNYGYTF
TRBJ2-1,TRBV2,NA,TRBD1,TGTGCCTTAGACAGGGGGAGTGGTGAGCAGTTCTTC,CALDRGSGEQFF
TRBJ2-7,TRBV29-1,NA,TRBD1,TGCAGCGCCGGACAGGGGTCTAGCTCCTACGAGCAGTACTTC,CSAGQGSSSYEQYF
TRBJ2-3,TRBV10-1,NA,TRBD1,TGCGCCAGCAGTACAGGGGGCACAGATACGCAGTATTTT,CASSTGGTDTQYF
TRBJ1-4,TRBV7-9,NA,NA,TGTGCCAGCAGCTTAGGGCCTTGGCAGAGTAATGAAAAACTGTTTTTT,CASSLGPWQSNEKLFF
TRBJ2-7,TRBV21-1,NA,NA,TGTGCCAGCAGCAAAAGGCCCGGGGAAGACTACGAGCAGTACTTC,CASSKRPGEDYEQYF